This T cell receptor beta chain was captured by sequencing in a study of cytomegalovirus exposure and HLA in healthy donors (dated by TCRdb to about 2017). Study-level background: According to an earlier analysis of a few hundred of the donors, 200 million or so T cells yielded roughly 110 million unique TCR beta sequences and approximately 280 Gb of sequence data. An early release covering some 640 HLA-typed donors comprised approximately 290 gigabases of sequencing data and roughly 86 million unique TCR sequences. Of the roughly 430 genotyped donors, over 70% fell in the genetic ancestry cluster associated with self-reported Caucasian donors. The study was designed to test whether signatures of past pathogen exposure could be identified by cataloging public T cell receptors. The study used immunosequencing to profile the T cell repertoires of under 700 subjects and linked those repertoires to cytomegalovirus serostatus. Along with the approximately 650-subject first cohort, a separate validation cohort of around 120 different subjects was used. The study combined high-throughput TCR immunosequencing, statistical association of individual TCRs with disease status, and machine learning to predict cytomegalovirus infection status. To study patterns of TCR occurrence, a later analysis re-analyzed previously published TCR beta repertoires from several hundred donors and added high-resolution HLA genotyping. Rather than drawing on any new phenotypic data, the later analysis identified candidate immune exposures from TCR beta sequences and the way those sequences occurred across donors. An earlier analysis of roughly 600 of the donors used high-throughput TCR beta sequencing to judge whether each TCR beta V gene segment behaved as functional or pseudogenic. Donor age, sex, ethnicity and CMV serostatus were compiled together with the repertoire data. A later genetic analysis took genome-wide SNP genotypes for about 65% of the 666 donors and used that subset as a discovery cohort. All discovery cohort repertoires had been generated on a single sequencing platform. Both class I and class II loci were covered by HLA typing, at four-digit resolution. The number of typed donors differed by locus: roughly 629-640 for A, B, C, DRB1 and DQB1; 500 to 550 for DQA1; about 600 for DPA1; and roughly 450 for DPB1. Four or five DR-DQ haplotypes were handled as single units for association and clustering because linkage in the cohort was strong. Among 398 genotyped donors of the cohort, an average of roughly 240,000 unique TCR beta nucleotide sequences were sequenced per donor, roughly 18% of them non-productive. Overall results and qualifications from the work: A cluster of highly shared sequence variants was judged likely to be a technical artifact of the sequencing pipeline. In an earlier analysis of a few hundred of the donors, most TCR beta V segments were observed in productive rearrangements about 90% or about 30% of the time, broadly matching IMGT annotations. A later analysis found that most CMV-associated TCR beta chains appeared HLA-restricted, with HLA associations seemingly driven largely by CMV exposure. Roughly uniform sequencing depth across donors was assumed in presence/absence analyses, although this assumption may not hold. In the study, 150 to 200 TCR beta chains were listed as associated with cytomegalovirus. When HLA alleles, especially DR and DQ, strongly co-occurred, TCR associations were difficult to assign to individual alleles. Because some donors lacked HLA typing at each locus, the association tests relied only on the typed subset. For the cohort, immune exposure information was limited to CMV serostatus. In this cohort, only TCR beta chains were sequenced, and detectable features were limited by the absence of alpha or paired-chain data. Linkage disequilibrium might explain the correlated functional status among segregating V segments, but an unknown experimental factor could not be excluded. Three of the identified cytomegalovirus-associated TCR beta chains were confirmed in vitro to be specific for cytomegalovirus antigens. Because counts were too low, roughly 16 rarely observed V segments, including chromosome 9 orphons, were excluded from the earlier analysis of under 650 of the donors. A later genetic analysis reported fewer N-insertions in productive TCRs among donors in an Asian-associated ancestry cluster than the roughly 720-donor mean. In a later analysis, the rate of TCR association differed among HLA loci, with DRB1 alleles having the most associated TCRs and HLA-C alleles having the fewest. In a later analysis, HLA-associated TCR beta chains were found to be more clonally expanded and to have lower generation probabilities than equally common non-associated chains. In a later genetic analysis, a missense DCLRE1C variant was associated with V-gene and J-gene trimming of TCR beta chains, and the association was replicated in an independent cohort. It was suggested by the authors that the approach could potentially be generalized to other disease states and immunological phenotypes. According to a later analysis, parvovirus B19, influenza, CMV and Epstein-Barr virus appeared linked to several top co-occurrence clusters. A further reported finding was that TCR beta sequences accurately predicted the HLA-A and HLA-B alleles for most subjects in the first cohort. The classifier was reported to diagnose cytomegalovirus status with high specificity and sensitivity in both the original cohort and the validation cohort. A later analysis associated about 17,000 TCR beta sequences with specific HLA alleles at a false discovery rate of 0.05. Because the 87-base-pair reads could not distinguish some IMGT-functional V segments, including TRBV6-2 and TRBV6-3, those segments were excluded. Across donors, most TCR sequences were observed very rarely, whereas some public TCRs were present in many individuals.

The CDR3, from cysteine to phenylalanine, totals 8 residues. The DNA shown is the 24-base CDR3, in frame from base 1. A note on this clone: Its antigen target is currently unknown. No qualities accompany the bases; no much larger clone lies one base away.

In total, 500 to 700 healthy bone marrow donors made up the cohort. Cohort members were all nominally healthy when sampled, although unrecorded immune exposures were likely present. The donor tested CMV seronegative, placing the donor among the 350 or so seronegative members of the cohort. Every donor gave a peripheral blood sample, and the peripheral blood mononuclear cells from that sample were used for TCR beta sequencing. Genomic DNA extraction from the blood cell samples was performed with the Qiagen DNeasy Blood Extraction Kit. Library creation used the immunoSEQ multiplex PCR assay. The multiplex PCR relied on a mix of 60 forward primers for TCR Vbeta segments and 13 reverse primers for TCR Jbeta segments. The CDR3 region of rearranged TCR beta genes was amplified from genomic DNA with a multiplex PCR assay. On the Illumina HiSeq System, the amplified TCR beta libraries were sequenced as 87-base-pair reads. On the study's bioinformatics: A later analysis tallied 70 million to 100 million unique TCR beta chains across the 666 repertoires, and some 10 million of those chains were shared by two or more donors. Raw reads were error-corrected and collapsed into unique sequences with a nearest-neighbor algorithm that merged closely related sequences to remove PCR and sequencing errors. Alignment of CDR3 sequences to IMGT reference sequences was used to assign V, D and J gene segments. Each retained sequence needed at least a six-nucleotide match to both a V gene segment and a J gene segment. Rearrangements were classified as productive when the CDR3 lacked stop codons and remained in frame with V and J, and all other rearrangements were classified as non-productive. Following IMGT convention, CDR3 was defined as the stretch from the second conserved V-encoded cysteine up to the conserved J-encoded phenylalanine. In an earlier analysis of around 640 of the donors, sequences lacking an unambiguous match to a single V gene segment were excluded. In an earlier analysis of approximately 590 of the donors, V segments were called functional above 56.7% productive rearrangements and were called segregating when the between-donor standard deviation exceeded 5%. A statistical classification framework was built for diagnosing cytomegalovirus status from the catalog of TCR beta chain sequences. In a later analysis, TCR nucleotide sequences were compared against IMGT/GENE-DB human TR gene sequences so that V and J genes could be assigned. Using the TCRdist pipeline, a later analysis assigned CDR3 sequences along with most-parsimonious VDJ recombination scenarios. In a later analysis, each TCR beta chain was defined by its CDR3 amino acid sequence together with its V-gene family, and reads without a unique V-gene family were excluded. As a way to deal with suspected cross-contamination and a sequencing artifact, a later analysis dropped nearly 600 nucleotide sequences that were highly shared and had low generation probability. In a later analysis, a clonal expansion index for each public chain was calculated from normalized within-repertoire ranks of inferred template counts. A later analysis computed generation probabilities with a VDJ recombination model fitted to out-of-frame rearrangements, and checked the results against IGoR. A later analysis scored TCR-TCR, TCR-HLA and TCR-CMV co-occurrence with hypergeometric tests, applying a repertoire-size bias correction to TCR pairs. False discovery rates were estimated in a later analysis by permuting HLA or CMV assignments 20 times. In a later analysis, co-occurring TCRs were grouped using DBSCAN, with TCRdist sequence similarity added in when clustering inside HLA-allele-positive subsets. Repertoires with fewer than 30,000 or more than 120,000 public chains, plus five repertoires with anomalous nucleotide sharing, were excluded from co-occurrence clustering. Not all clones reach the TCRdb copy of this immuneACCESS table, which keeps in-frame sequences only. Checked studies attribute under half of the gap to unresolved V genes and leave the rest unexplained. V, J and clone size derive from that table, while D and trimming were established from the DNA sequence. Here the sample has some 170,000 clones; 70% to 90% occur a single time. The ten largest clones represent 2.2% of the sample.

What was sequenced was PBMCs. The rearrangement joined TRBV21-1 to TRBJ2-1; the table gives TRBD1 as D, unverified against the DNA. TRBV21-1 is an annotated pseudogene. The receptor's source is a woman in her 30s in good health and CMV-seronegative. The nucleotide sequence reads TGTGGGAAGGGGGAGCAGTTCTTC. This encodes CGKGEQFF.